The 7 T cell receptor beta chains below come from one sample, sequenced in a study of cytomegalovirus exposure and HLA in healthy donors. Primers included in the PCR were 60 Vbeta and 13 Jbeta primers. Assay used: immunoSEQ multiplex PCR; TCRdb lists only in-frame clones, some missing. The sample contains 90,000 to 150,000 clones, 74% of which appear only once. The sequenced material came from PBMCs. The receptor set was obtained from a human donor in good health.

The V gene is TRBV5-5, the J gene TRBJ1-5; tentatively, D is TRBD1 (5 bases). CDR3 length equals 17 residues. Germline assignment: CDR1 SGHKS and CDR2 YYEKEE (reference sequence). V shed 5 bases and J shed 2 bases, with 20 bases lying between them. CDR3: CASSRIVPGSRNQPQHF. The CDR3 region has the DNA TGTGCCAGCAGTCGAATCGTCCCAGGGTCCCGCAATCAGCCCCAGCATTTT.

The J gene is TRBJ1-1, the V gene TRBV6-5, with TRBD1 matching 7 bases. The germline CDR1 and CDR2 sequences are MNHEY and SVGAGI. J lost 4 bases, V lost 4 bases, and 12 bases had no gene match. The CDR3 sequence is 16 residues long. CDR3 residues: CASSSPTTGKSTEAFF. The CDR3 DNA is TGTGCCAGCAGTTCCCCGACGACAGGGAAGAGCACTGAAGCTTTCTTT.

This clone has more than one count but fewer than ten. The rearrangement links TRBV5-6 to TRBJ2-2, with TRBD1 matching over 8 bases. Per the germline V gene, CDR1 is SGHDT and CDR2 is YYEEEE. The trim removed 2 bases at V and 6 bases at J, leaving 6 bases unmatched. The CDR3 sequence is 15 residues long. The CDR3 sequence is CASSFWDRSSGELFF. CDR3 in DNA: TGTGCCAGCAGCTTCTGGGACAGGAGCTCCGGGGAGCTGTTTTTT. Complete variable domain (other parts from reference TRBV5-6 and TRBJ2-2): DAGVTQSPTHLIKTRGQQVTLRCSPKSGHDTVSWYQQALGQGPQFIFQYYEEEERQRGNFPDRFSGHQFPNYSSELNVNALLLGDSALYLCASSFWDRSSGELFFGEGSRLTVL.

A word on this clone: Germline and junction disagree at one end, which may indicate a read error. The J gene is TRBJ1-1, the V gene TRBV7-9; no definite D call. The CDR3 is 13 residues long. Germline V gives CDR1 SEHNR, CDR2 FQNEAQ (reference sequence). CDR3 sequence (DNA): TGTTCCAGCAGCTTAGAAGCCGGCAGGAATGCTTTCTTT. Protein product: CSSSLEAGRNAFF.

This clone was observed a single time. The chain combines TRBV2 with TRBJ2-2; weak D call: TRBD1 (6 bases). Germline assignment: CDR1 SNHLY and CDR2 FYNNEI. The V gene lost 7 bases and the J gene lost 5 bases, with 17 bases spanning the gap. The CDR3 loop spans 15 amino acids. The CDR3 bases are TGTGCCAGCAATACGCAGGGGCCGGGAACCGGGGAGCTGTTTTTT. As protein: CASNTQGPGTGELFF. The full variable domain, its missing parts supplied by reference TRBV2 and TRBJ2-2, is EPEVTQTPSHQVTQMGQEVILRCVPISNHLYFYWYRQILGQKVEFLVSFYNNEISEKSEIFDDQFSVERPDGSNFTLKIRSTKLEDSAMYFCASNTQGPGTGELFFGEGSRLTVL.

This rearrangement joins TRBV29-1 to TRBJ1-2; D is unresolved. The germline gives CDR1 SQVTM, CDR2 ANQGSEA. This CDR3 has 12 amino acids. Trimming took 4 bases from V and 0 from J, leaving 6 bases between them. CDR3 DNA: TGCAGCGTTGGTGAGGCTAACTATGGCTACACCTTC. Encoded protein: CSVGEANYGYTF.

The chain uses TRBV7-6 and TRBJ1-4; perhaps TRBD1 as D (6 bases). The CDR3 is 14 residues long. Germline-derived CDR1 and CDR2 are SGHVS and FNYEAQ. Trimming took 6 bases from V and 6 from J, leaving 14 bases between them. The CDR3 loop reads CASRPQGSYEKLFF. The CDR3 DNA reads TGTGCCAGCAGGCCACAGGGTTCTTATGAAAAACTGTTTTTT.